The source of this T cell receptor beta chain is a study of T cells expressing NK-cell markers. About the study: According to the study, TCR beta repertoires originated from sorted CD3+CD56+NKG2C+, CD3+CD56+NKG2C- and CD3+CD56-NKG2C+ T cells.

Regarding the study as a whole: Dominant NKG2C+ clonotypes were found to form about 1.0-7.5% of CD8+ T cells in over five donors.

5'RACE template switching with UMIs generated TCR beta cDNA. From its re-call of the 5' RACE reads, TCRdb lists each CDR3 protein once, without DNA. This listing includes a few hundred thousand distinct CDR3 sequences. Comment on this clonotype: The antigen remains undetermined.

This CDR3 is 15 amino acids long. Germline V gene lookup returns CDR1 SGHNT and CDR2 YENEEA. Sample: blood T cells: a sorted CD56 or NKG2C T cell subset, CD4+ or CD8+ T cells, or bulk PBMC T cells (not recorded which). This rearrangement joins TRBV11-3 to TRBJ2-1; TCRdb outputs TRBD2, but without DNA this stays unchecked. This clonotype was obtained from a man aged 18 to 69 in good health. CDR3 protein: CASSLGLAANNEQFF.